The source of this T cell receptor (beta chain) is a study of T-cell reconstitution after alpha-beta-depleted transplantation in children. Construction of the TCRbeta library involved unique molecular identifiers. TCRdb re-called the PCR reads through MiXCR, storing one row per CDR3 protein. The sample includes hundreds of thousands of distinct CDR3 sequences, around 12% of them seen just once. The CDR3 loop spans 14 amino acids. Germline CDR1 SNHLY, CDR2 FYNNEI. With 2 bases removed from V and 5 bases from J, the gap between germline ends came to 12 bases. Sequenced here: PBMCs, sampled before TCRalphabeta/CD19-depleted stem cell transplant. This TCR derives from a girl aged 2 to 9 with congenital amegakaryocytic thrombocytopenia, due to receive a stem cell transplant. This chain joins TRBV2 and TRBJ2-5, with unresolved D. DNA for the CDR3: TGTGCCAGCAGTGAAACGAGCGTCCCCGAGACCCAGTACTTC. Translated, it gives CASSETSVPETQYF.